Here is one T cell receptor beta chain with its context. Per the authors' pipeline: Reference gene primer amplification in the assay estimated nucleated cell counts. Only in-frame clones appear in the TCRdb table, and some are missing; sequencing was by immunoSEQ multiplex PCR. Clone size and V and J calls were adopted from that table, with D and trimming inferred from the DNA. The table has more than 200,000 clones, approximately 86% seen once. This sample was taken from a study of blood T cell repertoires in COVID-19. About the study: Samples taken during acute and convalescent COVID-19 were collected in the United States, Italy and Spain.

Trimming left V 2 bases short and J 3 bases short, with 8 bases between. The CDR3 totals 14 residues. The V gene's germline CDR1 is SGHTA and CDR2 FQGTGA. Sample: peripheral blood. The chain recombines TRBV7-3 with TRBJ2-1; D is perhaps TRBD2 (5 bases). The TCR comes from a man aged 35 to 55 with acute or convalescent COVID-19. The CDR3: CASSLEGSYNEQFF. CDR3 sequence (DNA): TGTGCCAGCAGCTTAGAGGGTAGCTACAATGAGCAGTTCTTC. Based on the CDR3 plus reference TRBV7-3 and TRBJ2-1, the full variable domain is GAGVSQTPSNKVTEKGKYVELRCDPISGHTALYWYRQSLGQGPEFLIYFQGTGAADDSGLPNDRFFAVRPEGSVSTLKIQRTERGDSAVYLCASSLEGSYNEQFFGPGTRLTVL.